In its sample, the clone carrying this T cell receptor beta chain was seen many times. This CDR3 spans 16 amino acids. Trimming shortened V by 0 bases and J by 2 bases, and 11 bases separated the two germline ends. The germline V gene has CDR1 ENHRY and CDR2 SYGVKD. This sample stems from a study of T cells in Graves' hyperthyroidism and ophthalmopathy. What was amplified from RNA transcripts were TCR beta CDR3 regions. The TCR CDR3 was amplified in a first-round RT-PCR using the HTBI primer set. TCRdb itself ran the multiplex PCR reads through MiXCR, one entry per CDR3 protein. The sample lists about 640,000 distinct CDR3 sequences; around 21% were seen once.

The receptor was derived from a man aged 30 to 45 with Graves' ophthalmopathy. The material sequenced was blood. The genes are TRBV10-3 and TRBJ1-5; TRBD1 is a possible D gene (6 bases). CDR3 sequence reads: CAISESTDSRNQPQHF. CDR3 in DNA: TGTGCCATCAGTGAGTCCACGGACAGCCGCAATCAGCCCCAGCATTTT.